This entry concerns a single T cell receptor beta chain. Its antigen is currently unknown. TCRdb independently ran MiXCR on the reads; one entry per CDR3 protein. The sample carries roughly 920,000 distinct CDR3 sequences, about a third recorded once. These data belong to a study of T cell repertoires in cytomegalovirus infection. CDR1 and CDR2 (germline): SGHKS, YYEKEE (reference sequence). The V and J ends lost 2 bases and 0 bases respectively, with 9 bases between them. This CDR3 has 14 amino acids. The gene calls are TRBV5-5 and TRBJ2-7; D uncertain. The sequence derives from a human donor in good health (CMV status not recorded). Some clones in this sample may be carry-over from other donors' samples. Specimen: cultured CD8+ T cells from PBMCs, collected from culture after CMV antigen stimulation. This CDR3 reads CASSLGVSSYEQYV. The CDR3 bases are TGTGCCAGCAGCTTAGGTGTTAGCTCCTACGAGCAGTACGTC.